This T cell receptor (beta chain) was profiled in a study of blood T cell repertoires in COVID-19 (TCRdb year 2020). With respect to the entire study: Samples from collaborators originated in the United States, Italy and Spain and spanned both the acute and convalescent phases of COVID-19. Samples came from the ongoing ImmuneRACE study (first 160 participants) plus 1,254 subjects from 6 global collaborators. The sample metadata nearly always contained a de-identified subject ID, COVID-19 status, age in years and sex. Where available, HLA class I and class II types were taken from metadata supplied by the sample provider and were not determined by assay-based typing. The dataset comprised deeply sampled blood TCRbeta repertoires from subjects exposed to, actively infected with, or recovered from COVID-19. The repertoires were made available in a free public database intended to serve as a resource for research on the immune response to SARS-CoV-2. The material from the prospective study consisted of cDNA or gDNA derived from T cells, B-cell-depleted T cells, or PBMCs. Overall study outcomes, separate from this receptor: The quantity of clinical and demographic metadata differed by source and by participant and was supplied without curation.

About this clone itself: The specificity of this receptor is unknown. Per-base qualities were not stored, and no clone one base away is much larger.

The collaborating institutions used their own protocols to collect whole blood in K2EDTA tubes. For TCRbeta analysis, collaborators shipped samples as frozen whole blood, isolated PBMCs, or DNA extracted from either of those sample types. From a lookup of the germline V gene (reference sequence), CDR1 and CDR2 are SGHKS and YYEKEE. Trimming takes 2 bases from V and 0 bases from J, and the germline ends sit 9 bases apart. The CDR3 has 15 amino acids, counting the end cysteine and phenylalanine. Only CDR3 DNA is held: 45 bases, read in frame from base 1. The immunoSEQ Assay, a bias-controlled multiplex PCR, was used to amplify TCRbeta CDR3 regions from genomic DNA. As for how the authors treated the data: The number of nucleated cells in each sample was estimated by amplification of reference gene primers within the assay. To quantify the absolute abundance of each unique TCRbeta CDR3 rearrangement, sequence reads were collapsed and filtered. Productive Simpson clonality was computed per sample as the square root of Simpson's diversity index over productive rearrangements. The source is immuneACCESS, and TCRdb retained only in-frame sequences with V and J called. Part of the clones is not carried over; for the studies checked, unresolved V genes explain less than half of this, and the remainder is unexplained. D and trimming come from the DNA, and the V and J calls and clone size come from that table. Here the sample has about 210,000 clones; 86% occur a single time. The ten largest make up more than 0.7% of the sample.

This clonotype originated in a woman in her 70s with acute or convalescent COVID-19. The specimen was peripheral blood. Recombination connected TRBV5-5 to TRBJ1-5, and possibly TRBD1, on 5 matching bases. The CDR3 region reads CASSFGGVSNQPQHF. The nucleotide sequence reads TGTGCCAGCAGCTTTGGAGGGGTTAGCAATCAGCCCCAGCATTTT.